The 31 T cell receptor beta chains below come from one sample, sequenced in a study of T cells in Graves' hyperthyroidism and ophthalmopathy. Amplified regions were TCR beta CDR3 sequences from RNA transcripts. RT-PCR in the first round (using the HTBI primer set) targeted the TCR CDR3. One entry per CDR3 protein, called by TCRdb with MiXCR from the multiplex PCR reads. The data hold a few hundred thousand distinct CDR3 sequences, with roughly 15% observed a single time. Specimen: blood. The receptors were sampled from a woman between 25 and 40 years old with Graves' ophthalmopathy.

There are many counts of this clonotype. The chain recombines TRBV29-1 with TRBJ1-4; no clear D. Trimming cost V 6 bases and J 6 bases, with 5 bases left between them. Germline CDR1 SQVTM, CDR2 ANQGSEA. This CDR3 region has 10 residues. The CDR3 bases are TGCAGCGTCGTTGATGAAAAACTGTTTTTT. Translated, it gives CSVVDEKLFF. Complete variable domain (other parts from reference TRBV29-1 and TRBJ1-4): SAVISQKPSRDICQRGTSLTIQCQVDSQVTMMFWYRQQPGQSLTLIATANQGSEATYESGFVIDKFPISRPNLTFSTLTVSNMSPEDSSIYLCSVVDEKLFFGSGTQLSVL.

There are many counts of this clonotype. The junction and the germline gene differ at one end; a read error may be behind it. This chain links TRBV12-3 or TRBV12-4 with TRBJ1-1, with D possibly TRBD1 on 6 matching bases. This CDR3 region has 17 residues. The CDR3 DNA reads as TGTGCCAACAGTTTATACGGCGGGGGGCGGACGAACACTGAAGCTTTCTTT. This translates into CANSLYGGGRTNTEAFF.

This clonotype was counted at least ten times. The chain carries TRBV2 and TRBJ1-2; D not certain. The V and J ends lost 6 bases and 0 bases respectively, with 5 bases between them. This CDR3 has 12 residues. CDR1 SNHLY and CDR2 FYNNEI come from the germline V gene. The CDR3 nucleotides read TGTGCCAGCAGGGAAACTAACTATGGCTACACCTTC. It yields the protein CASRETNYGYTF.

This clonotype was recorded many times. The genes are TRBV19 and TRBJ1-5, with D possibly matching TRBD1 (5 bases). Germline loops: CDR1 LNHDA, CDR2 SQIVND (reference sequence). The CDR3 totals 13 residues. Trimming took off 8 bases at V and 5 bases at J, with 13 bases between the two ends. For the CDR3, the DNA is TGTGCCAGTCACGGGCGGGGCGATCAGCCCCAGCATTTT. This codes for CASHGRGDQPQHF.

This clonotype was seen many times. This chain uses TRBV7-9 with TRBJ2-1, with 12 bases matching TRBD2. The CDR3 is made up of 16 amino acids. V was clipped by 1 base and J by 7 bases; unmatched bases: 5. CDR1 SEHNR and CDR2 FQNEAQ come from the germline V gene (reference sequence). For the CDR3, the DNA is TGTGCCAGCAGCTTAGGACTAGCGGGGGAGATGAATGAGCAGTTCTTC. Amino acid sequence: CASSLGLAGEMNEQFF.

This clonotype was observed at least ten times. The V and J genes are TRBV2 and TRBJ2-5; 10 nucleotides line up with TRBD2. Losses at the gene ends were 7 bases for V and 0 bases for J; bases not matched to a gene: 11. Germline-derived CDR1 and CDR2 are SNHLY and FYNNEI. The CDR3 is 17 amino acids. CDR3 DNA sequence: TGTGCCAGCAACCAAATAGCGGGGGGCCCGTACCAAGAGACCCAGTACTTC. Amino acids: CASNQIAGGPYQETQYF.

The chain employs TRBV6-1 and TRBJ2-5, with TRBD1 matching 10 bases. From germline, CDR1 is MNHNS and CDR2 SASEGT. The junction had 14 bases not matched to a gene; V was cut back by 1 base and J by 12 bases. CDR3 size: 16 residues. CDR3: CASSEVRGTGAPREYF. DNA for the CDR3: TGTGCCAGCAGTGAAGTGAGGGGGACAGGGGCCCCAAGGGAGTACTTC.

Written as DNA, the CDR3 is TGTGCCAGCAGCGTAGCGACTAGCGGAAACACCGGGGAGCTGTTTTTT. Amino acid sequence: CASSVATSGNTGELFF. V and J are TRBV9 and TRBJ2-2, with TRBD2 matching 9 bases. Trimming cost V 0 bases and J 2 bases; bases outside gene matches: 2. The CDR3 sequence is 16 residues long. CDR1 and CDR2 (germline): SGDLS, YYNGEE.

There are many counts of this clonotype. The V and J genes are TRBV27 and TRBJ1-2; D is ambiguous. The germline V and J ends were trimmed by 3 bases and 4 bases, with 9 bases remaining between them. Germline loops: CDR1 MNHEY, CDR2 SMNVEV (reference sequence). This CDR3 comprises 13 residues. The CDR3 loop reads CASSLGGLYGYTF. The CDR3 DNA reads TGTGCCAGCAGTTTGGGCGGACTCTATGGCTACACCTTC.

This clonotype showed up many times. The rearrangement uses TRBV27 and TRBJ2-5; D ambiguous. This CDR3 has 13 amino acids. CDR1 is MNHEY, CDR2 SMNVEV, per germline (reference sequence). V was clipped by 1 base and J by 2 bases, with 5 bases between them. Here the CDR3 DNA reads TGTGCCAGCAGTTTATTTGGGCAAGAGACCCAGTACTTC. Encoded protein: CASSLFGQETQYF.

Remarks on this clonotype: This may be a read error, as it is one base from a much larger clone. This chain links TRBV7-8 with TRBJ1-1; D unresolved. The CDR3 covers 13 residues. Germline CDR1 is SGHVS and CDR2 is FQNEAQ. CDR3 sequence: CTSSLVASTEAFF. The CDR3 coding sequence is TGTACCAGCAGCTTAGTGGCGAGCACTGAAGCTTTCTTT.

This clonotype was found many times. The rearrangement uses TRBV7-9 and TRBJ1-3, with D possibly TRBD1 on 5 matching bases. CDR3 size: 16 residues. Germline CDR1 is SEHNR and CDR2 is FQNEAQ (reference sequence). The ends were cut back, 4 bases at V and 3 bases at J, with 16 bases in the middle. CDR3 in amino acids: CASSSRGREIGNTIYF. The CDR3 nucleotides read TGTGCCAGCAGCTCACGGGGCAGGGAGATTGGAAACACCATATATTTT.

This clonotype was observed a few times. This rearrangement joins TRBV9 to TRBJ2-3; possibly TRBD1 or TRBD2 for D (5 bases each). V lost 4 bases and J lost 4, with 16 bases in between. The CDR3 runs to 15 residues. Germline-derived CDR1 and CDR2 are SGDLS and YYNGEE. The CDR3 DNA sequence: TGTGCCAGCAGCTCGGGGCCAGGGAGAGCAGATACGCAGTATTTT. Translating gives CASSSGPGRADTQYF.

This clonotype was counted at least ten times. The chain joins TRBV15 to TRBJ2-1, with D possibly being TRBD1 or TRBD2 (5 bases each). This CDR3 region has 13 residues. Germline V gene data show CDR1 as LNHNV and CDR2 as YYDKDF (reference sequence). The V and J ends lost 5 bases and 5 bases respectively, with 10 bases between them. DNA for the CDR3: TGTGCCACCAGCGAAGGGACCGACAATGAGCAGTTCTTC. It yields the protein CATSEGTDNEQFF.

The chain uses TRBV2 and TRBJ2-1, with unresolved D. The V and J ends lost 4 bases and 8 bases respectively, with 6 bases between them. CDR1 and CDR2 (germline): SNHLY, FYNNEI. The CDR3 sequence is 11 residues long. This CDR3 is CASSGNYEQFF. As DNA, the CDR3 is TGTGCCAGCAGTGGAAATTATGAGCAGTTCTTC.

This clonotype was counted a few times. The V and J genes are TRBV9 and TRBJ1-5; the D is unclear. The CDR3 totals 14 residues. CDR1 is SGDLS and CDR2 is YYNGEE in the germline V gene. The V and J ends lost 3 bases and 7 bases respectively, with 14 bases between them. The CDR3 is CASSEKGLGQPQHF. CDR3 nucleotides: TGTGCCAGCAGCGAAAAGGGATTGGGCCAGCCCCAGCATTTT. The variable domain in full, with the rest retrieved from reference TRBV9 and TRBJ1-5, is DSGVTQTPKHLITATGQRVTLRCSPRSGDLSVYWYQQSLDQGLQFLIQYYNGEERAKGNILERFSAQQFPDLHSELNLSSLELGDSALYFCASSEKGLGQPQHFGDGTRLSIL.

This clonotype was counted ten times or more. The CDR3 protein is CASSQAAGGSYGYTF. The CDR3 DNA is TGTGCCAGCAGCCAAGCGGCAGGGGGGAGCTATGGCTACACCTTC. The V gene is TRBV3-1, the J gene TRBJ1-2; TRBD1 agrees at 7 bases. CDR1 and CDR2 (germline): LGHDT, YNNKEL (reference sequence). The trim removed 1 base at V and 4 bases at J, leaving 6 bases unmatched. The CDR3 is 15 residues long.

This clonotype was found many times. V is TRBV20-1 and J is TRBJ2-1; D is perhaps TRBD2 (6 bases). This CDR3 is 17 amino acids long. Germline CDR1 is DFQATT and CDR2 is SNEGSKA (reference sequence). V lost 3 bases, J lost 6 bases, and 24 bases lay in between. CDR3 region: CSASCSPAAGRGNEQFF. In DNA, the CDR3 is TGCAGTGCTAGCTGCTCCCCGGCGGCGGGACGGGGCAATGAGCAGTTCTTC.

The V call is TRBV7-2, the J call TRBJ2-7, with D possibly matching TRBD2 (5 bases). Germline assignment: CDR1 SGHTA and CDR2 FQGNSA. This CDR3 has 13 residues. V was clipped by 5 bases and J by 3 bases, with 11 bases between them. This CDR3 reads CASSPGSFYEQYF. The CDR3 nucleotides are TGTGCCAGCAGCCCGGGGAGCTTCTACGAGCAGTACTTC.

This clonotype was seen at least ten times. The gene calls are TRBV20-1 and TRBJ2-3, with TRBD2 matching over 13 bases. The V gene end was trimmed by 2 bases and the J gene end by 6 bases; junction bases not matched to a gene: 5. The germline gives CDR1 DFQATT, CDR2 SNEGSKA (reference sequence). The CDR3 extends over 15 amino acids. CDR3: CSARRLAGGADTQYF. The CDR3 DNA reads TGCAGTGCTAGAAGACTAGCGGGGGGTGCCGATACGCAGTATTTT.

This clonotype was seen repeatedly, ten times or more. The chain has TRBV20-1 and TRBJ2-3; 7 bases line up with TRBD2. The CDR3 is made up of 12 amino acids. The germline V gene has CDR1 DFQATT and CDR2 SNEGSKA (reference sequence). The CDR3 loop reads CSQAGSTDTQYF. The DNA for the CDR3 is TGCAGCCAAGCGGGAAGCACAGATACGCAGTATTTT.

The CDR3 loop is CASSLAQPYNEQFF. The DNA of the CDR3 is TGTGCCAGCAGTTTAGCCCAGCCCTACAATGAGCAGTTCTTC. The chain has TRBV28 and TRBJ2-1; no clear D gene. CDR1 and CDR2 from the germline V gene are MDHEN and SYDVKM. Trimming pared 2 bases from V and 2 bases from J, leaving 7 bases between. The CDR3 length is 14 residues.

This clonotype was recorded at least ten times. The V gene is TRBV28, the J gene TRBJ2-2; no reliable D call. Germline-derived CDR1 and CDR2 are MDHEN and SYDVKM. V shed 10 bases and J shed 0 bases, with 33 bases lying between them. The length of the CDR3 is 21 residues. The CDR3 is CAISTTFIPINQRTNTGELFF. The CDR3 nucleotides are TGTGCCATCTCTACTACGTTTATACCGATAAACCAACGCACGAACACCGGGGAGCTGTTTTTT.

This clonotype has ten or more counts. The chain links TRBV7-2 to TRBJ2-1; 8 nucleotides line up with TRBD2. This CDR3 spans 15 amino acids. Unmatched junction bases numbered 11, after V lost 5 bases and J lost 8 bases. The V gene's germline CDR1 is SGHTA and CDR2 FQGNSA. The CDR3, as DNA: TGTGCCAGCAGCGTTAGCAGCGGGGGCTTATATGAGCAGTTCTTC. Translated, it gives CASSVSSGGLYEQFF. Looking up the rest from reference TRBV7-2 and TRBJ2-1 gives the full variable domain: GAGVSQSPSNKVTEKGKDVELRCDPISGHTALYWYRQSLGQGLEFLIYFQGNSAPDKSGLPSDRFSAERTGGSVSTLTIQRTQQEDSAVYLCASSVSSGGLYEQFFGPGTRLTVL.

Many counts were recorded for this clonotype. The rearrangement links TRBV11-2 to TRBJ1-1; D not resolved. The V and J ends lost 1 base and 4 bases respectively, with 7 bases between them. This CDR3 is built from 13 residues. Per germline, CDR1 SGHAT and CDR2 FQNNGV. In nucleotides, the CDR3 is TGTGCCAGCAGCTTAGGGCCCATCACTGAAGCTTTCTTT. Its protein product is CASSLGPITEAFF.

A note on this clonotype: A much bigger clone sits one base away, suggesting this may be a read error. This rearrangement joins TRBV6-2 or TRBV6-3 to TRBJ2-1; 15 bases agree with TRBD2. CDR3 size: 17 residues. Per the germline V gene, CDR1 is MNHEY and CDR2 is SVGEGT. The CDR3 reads CASSGGLAGGPYNEQSF. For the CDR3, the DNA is TGTGCCAGCAGTGGGGGACTAGCGGGGGGCCCCTACAATGAGCAGTCCTTC.

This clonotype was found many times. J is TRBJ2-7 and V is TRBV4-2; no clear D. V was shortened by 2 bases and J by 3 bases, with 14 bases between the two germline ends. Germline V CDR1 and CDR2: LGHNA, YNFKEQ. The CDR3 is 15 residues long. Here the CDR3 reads CASSQSSRAGYEQYF. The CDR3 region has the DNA TGTGCCAGCAGCCAATCCTCAAGGGCAGGCTACGAGCAGTACTTC.

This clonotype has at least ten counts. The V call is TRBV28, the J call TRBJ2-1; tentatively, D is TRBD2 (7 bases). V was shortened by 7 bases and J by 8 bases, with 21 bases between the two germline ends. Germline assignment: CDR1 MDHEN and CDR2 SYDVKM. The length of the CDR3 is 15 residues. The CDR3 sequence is CASMGRGALSDEQFF. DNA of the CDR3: TGTGCCAGCATGGGACGGGGGGCCCTCTCCGATGAGCAGTTCTTC.

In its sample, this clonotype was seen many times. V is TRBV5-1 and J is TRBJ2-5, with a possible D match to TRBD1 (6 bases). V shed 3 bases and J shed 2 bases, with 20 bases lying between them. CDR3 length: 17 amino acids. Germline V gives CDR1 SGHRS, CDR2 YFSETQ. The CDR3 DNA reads TGCGCCAGCAGCTCTCTTCTATCCGGGACACATCAAGAGACCCAGTACTTC. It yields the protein CASSSLLSGTHQETQYF. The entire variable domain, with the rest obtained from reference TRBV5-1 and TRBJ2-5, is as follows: KAGVTQTPRYLIKTRGQQVTLSCSPISGHRSVSWYQQTPGQGLQFLFEYFSETQRNKGNFPGRFSGRQFSNSRSEMNVSTLELGDSALYLCASSSLLSGTHQETQYFGPGTRLLVL.

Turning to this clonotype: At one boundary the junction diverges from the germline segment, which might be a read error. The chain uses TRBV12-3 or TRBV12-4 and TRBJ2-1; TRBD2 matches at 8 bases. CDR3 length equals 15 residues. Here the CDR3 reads CASSYAGGSHNEQFF. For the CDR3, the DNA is TGTGCCAGCAGTTACGCGGGGGGCTCCCACAATGAGCAGTTCTTC.

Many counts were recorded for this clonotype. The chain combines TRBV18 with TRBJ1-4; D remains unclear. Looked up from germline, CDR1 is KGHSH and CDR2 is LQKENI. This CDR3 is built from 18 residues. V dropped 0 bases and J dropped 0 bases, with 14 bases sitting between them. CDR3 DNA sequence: TGTGCCAGCTCACCACCAGGTCTAACGGCTGCAACTAATGAAAAACTGTTTTTT. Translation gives CASSPPGLTAATNEKLFF.